This passage covers 24 T cell receptor beta chains from one sample sequenced in a study of T cells in Graves' hyperthyroidism and ophthalmopathy. Regions amplified from RNA transcripts were the TCR beta CDR3 regions. Carried out on the TCR CDR3, a first-round RT-PCR used the HTBI primer set. TCRdb redid the calling of the multiplex PCR reads with MiXCR, one entry per CDR3 protein. The table lists around 600,000 distinct CDR3 sequences, roughly a sixth of them singletons. The source material was blood. Receptors originate from a woman between 35 and 50 years old with Graves' ophthalmopathy.

The chain joins TRBV3-1 to TRBJ2-1; weak D call: TRBD2 (5 bases). The V end lost 4 bases, the J end lost 3 bases, and 10 bases lay between the germline ends. This CDR3 spans 14 amino acids. Germline loops: CDR1 LGHDT, CDR2 YNNKEL (reference sequence). DNA of the CDR3: TGTGCCAGCAGCCCTACTAGGTTCTACAATGAGCAGTTCTTC. It translates to CASSPTRFYNEQFF.

This clonotype was counted a few times. CDR3 residues: CSVEWGSDTQYF. The CDR3 DNA reads as TGCAGCGTTGAATGGGGTTCAGATACGCAGTATTTT. The chain carries TRBV29-1 and TRBJ2-3, with unresolved D. CDR1 and CDR2 from the germline V gene are SQVTM and ANQGSEA. Deletions cut 2 bases from V and 4 bases from J, with 7 bases between. CDR3 length equals 12 residues.

V usage is TRBV19 and J usage is TRBJ2-4; 9 bases fit TRBD1. The CDR3 is made up of 15 amino acids. In germline, CDR1 is LNHDA, CDR2 SQIVND (reference sequence). The ends lost 4 bases at V and 6 bases at J; junction bases unmatched: 7. CDR3 nucleotide sequence: TGTGCCAGTAGTACCCGGGACAGGGTCGGAAACATTCAGTACTTC. Its translation: CASSTRDRVGNIQYF.

This clonotype was counted a few times. The junction shows a germline mismatch at one end, possibly a read error. This chain joins TRBV6-1 and TRBJ2-5; 7 positions match TRBD2. Germline CDR1 MNHNS, CDR2 SASEGT. This CDR3 is built from 12 residues. In DNA form, the CDR3 reads TGCGCATTGAGAGGCGGGGGTGAGACCCAGTACTTC. It is translated as CALRGGGETQYF.

This clonotype was seen more than once but under ten times. This rearrangement joins TRBV11-2 to TRBJ1-6; D is uncertain. The CDR3 sequence is 17 residues long. CDR1 is SGHAT and CDR2 is FQNNGV in the germline V gene. V was shortened by 1 base and J by 0 bases, with 10 bases between the two germline ends. CDR3 sequence reads: CASSLVWGSSYNSPLHF. The CDR3 bases are TGTGCCAGCAGCTTAGTTTGGGGAAGCTCCTATAATTCACCCCTCCACTTT.

Many counts were recorded for this clonotype. V gene TRBV11-2 combines with J gene TRBJ1-4; D remains ambiguous. This CDR3 spans 13 amino acids. Germline CDR1 and CDR2: SGHAT and FQNNGV. V was cut by 1 base and J by 6 bases, with 6 bases left in between. Here the CDR3 reads CASSLVSDEKLFF. The CDR3 DNA reads TGTGCCAGCAGCTTAGTGAGTGATGAAAAACTGTTTTTT.

At least ten counts were recorded for this clonotype. This chain links TRBV11-2 with TRBJ2-3; weak D call: TRBD2 (6 bases). This CDR3 has 16 residues. The germline CDR1 and CDR2 sequences are SGHAT and FQNNGV. V gave up 7 bases and J gave up 8 bases, with 25 bases separating them. The CDR3 loop is CASTPTGNTVGGTQYF. DNA of the CDR3: TGTGCCAGCACCCCTACTGGCAACACCGTGGGAGGTACGCAGTATTTT.

The CDR3 reads CASSEYDSYNSPLHF. The CDR3 DNA sequence: TGTGCCAGCAGTGAATACGACAGCTATAATTCACCCCTCCACTTT. The chain employs TRBV25-1 and TRBJ1-6; D might be TRBD1 (5 bases). CDR3 length equals 15 residues. Germline V gene lookup returns CDR1 MGHDK and CDR2 SYGVNS. The V end lost 0 bases, the J end lost 3 bases, and 6 bases lay between the germline ends. The variable domain in full, completed from reference TRBV25-1 and TRBJ1-6, reads EADIYQTPRYLVIGTGKKITLECSQTMGHDKMYWYQQDPGMELHLIHYSYGVNSTEKGDLSSESTVSRIRTEHFPLTLESARPSHTSQYLCASSEYDSYNSPLHFGNGTRLTVT.

CDR3 region: CASSLRQGHEKLFF. The CDR3 nucleotides read TGTGCCAGCAGTTTGCGACAAGGTCATGAAAAACTGTTTTTT. J is TRBJ1-4 and V is TRBV27; no reliable D call. Deletions cut 3 bases from V and 6 bases from J, with 11 bases between. From germline, CDR1 is MNHEY and CDR2 SMNVEV (reference sequence). CDR3 length: 14 residues.

Only a few counts were recorded for this clonotype. The chain combines TRBV12-5 with TRBJ2-3; D could derive from TRBD1 or TRBD2 (6 bases each). Germline V gene lookup returns CDR1 LGHNT and CDR2 FRNRAP. V lost 7 bases, J lost 8 bases, and 22 bases lay in between. The length of the CDR3 is 15 residues. CDR3 sequence (DNA): TGTGCTAGTGCCCGTGGGGACCCGGGGGCCCGTACGCAGTATTTT. Protein sequence: CASARGDPGARTQYF.

The chain is built from TRBV5-1 and TRBJ1-5; a weak D match, TRBD1 (6 bases). V was shortened by 2 bases and J by 1 base, with 10 bases between the two germline ends. The germline gives CDR1 SGHRS, CDR2 YFSETQ. The CDR3 spans 15 residues. CDR3 sequence: CASSFWGGSNQPQHF. Here the CDR3 DNA reads TGCGCCAGCAGCTTTTGGGGGGGCAGCAATCAGCCCCAGCATTTT.

This clonotype was recorded at least ten times. The chain uses TRBV30 and TRBJ1-3; D is unresolved. This CDR3 comprises 13 residues. Germline V CDR1 and CDR2: GTSNPN, SVGIG (reference sequence). The V end was cut by 2 bases, the J end by 0 bases, with 5 bases between. The DNA for the CDR3 is TGTGCCTGGAGTTATGGCTCTGGAAACACCATATATTTT. Encoded protein: CAWSYGSGNTIYF.

At least ten counts were recorded for this clonotype. The J gene is TRBJ1-4, the V gene TRBV28; 9 bases line up with TRBD1. J gave up 7 bases and V 5 bases, and 8 bases lay outside the gene matches. The CDR3 is 15 residues long. From germline, CDR1 is MDHEN and CDR2 SYDVKM. Here the CDR3 DNA reads TGTGCCAGCAGTCAATTAGACAGGGGGGCTGAAAAACTGTTTTTT. It encodes CASSQLDRGAEKLFF. Combining the CDR3 with reference TRBV28 and TRBJ1-4 gives the whole variable domain DVKVTQSSRYLVKRTGEKVFLECVQDMDHENMFWYRQDPGLGLRLIYFSYDVKMKEKGDIPEGYSVSREKKERFSLILESASTNQTSMYLCASSQLDRGAEKLFFGSGTQLSVL.

V usage is TRBV27 and J usage is TRBJ1-6; 9 nucleotides align to TRBD1. CDR1 and CDR2 from the germline V gene are MNHEY and SMNVEV (reference sequence). V lost 5 bases to trimming and J lost 10 bases; unmatched junction nucleotides: 15. CDR3 size: 17 residues. The DNA for the CDR3 is TGTGCCAGCAGTCCCGGACAGGGGTTGGGGGCTAGGTCACCCCTCCACTTT. Amino acid sequence: CASSPGQGLGARSPLHF.

This clonotype has more than one count but fewer than ten. Germline and junction disagree at one end, which may indicate a read error. The rearrangement links TRBV5-1 to TRBJ2-1; D is perhaps TRBD1 or TRBD2 (5 bases each). The CDR3 is 17 residues long. Germline values: CDR1 SGHRS, CDR2 YFSETQ. In nucleotides, the CDR3 is TGCGCCAGCAGCTTTGGTAGCGCCGGGACGAAGAGGGATGAACAGTTCTTC. This codes for CASSFGSAGTKRDEQFF. The full variable domain, rest sourced from reference TRBV5-1 and TRBJ2-1, is KAGVTQTPRYLIKTRGQQVTLSCSPISGHRSVSWYQQTPGQGLQFLFEYFSETQRNKGNFPGRFSGRQFSNSRSEMNVSTLELGDSALYLCASSFGSAGTKRDEQFFGPGTRLTVL.

The chain recombines TRBV11-2 with TRBJ1-3; perhaps TRBD1 as D (6 bases). The CDR3 loop spans 16 amino acids. Trimming removed 5 bases from V and 1 base from J, with 15 bases in between. From germline, CDR1 is SGHAT and CDR2 FQNNGV. The CDR3 sequence is CASSPQVGGSGNTIYF. The CDR3 nucleotides are TGTGCCAGCAGCCCCCAGGTAGGGGGATCTGGAAACACCATATATTTT. The complete variable domain, with remaining parts taken from reference TRBV11-2 and TRBJ1-3, reads EAGVAQSPRYKIIEKRQSVAFWCNPISGHATLYWYQQILGQGPKLLIQFQNNGVVDDSQLPKDRFSAERLKGVDSTLKIQPAKLEDSAVYLCASSPQVGGSGNTIYFGEGSWLTVV.

This clonotype was picked up many times. The chain employs TRBV11-2 and TRBJ2-3, with a weak D call TRBD2 (5 bases). The germline gives CDR1 SGHAT, CDR2 FQNNGV. There are 18 residues in the CDR3. With 3 bases removed from V and 0 bases from J, the gap between germline ends came to 19 bases. CDR3 nucleotides: TGTGCCAGCAGCTTGTCAAAACTAGTTGCAACTAGCACAGATACGCAGTATTTT. The encoded protein is CASSLSKLVATSTDTQYF. The full variable domain, completed using reference TRBV11-2 and TRBJ2-3, is EAGVAQSPRYKIIEKRQSVAFWCNPISGHATLYWYQQILGQGPKLLIQFQNNGVVDDSQLPKDRFSAERLKGVDSTLKIQPAKLEDSAVYLCASSLSKLVATSTDTQYFGPGTRLTVL.

This chain connects TRBV27 to TRBJ2-1; 12 positions agree with TRBD2. This CDR3 contains 20 residues. Unmatched junction bases numbered 11, after V lost 2 bases and J lost 0 bases. Per the germline V gene, CDR1 is MNHEY and CDR2 is SMNVEV (reference sequence). CDR3: CASSLSPGLAGIGSYNEQFF. Written as DNA, the CDR3 is TGTGCCAGCAGTTTAAGCCCAGGACTAGCGGGGATAGGCTCCTACAATGAGCAGTTCTTC.

In this sample, this clonotype turned up a few times. CDR3 nucleotide sequence: TGTGCCAGCTCACCACGTATTGGCCGGTCCGTGGACAATGAGCAGTTCTTC. Translated, it gives CASSPRIGRSVDNEQFF. The chain employs TRBV18 and TRBJ2-1, with no clear D. Trimming cost V 1 base and J 5 bases, with 18 bases left between them. The CDR3 has 17 residues. CDR1 is KGHSH and CDR2 is LQKENI in the germline V gene.

Ten or more counts support this clonotype. The V call is TRBV3-1, the J call TRBJ2-1; 8 bases match TRBD2. V lost 2 bases to trimming and J lost 0 bases; unmatched junction nucleotides: 6. CDR3 length: 17 amino acids. Per germline, CDR1 LGHDT and CDR2 YNNKEL (reference sequence). The CDR3 sequence: CASSQSGGRVSYNEQFF. CDR3 bases: TGTGCCAGCAGCCAATCGGGAGGGAGAGTCTCCTACAATGAGCAGTTCTTC.

This clonotype showed up just a few times. V is TRBV15 and J is TRBJ2-5, with D hard to call. The germline gives CDR1 LNHNV, CDR2 YYDKDF (reference sequence). V shed 1 base and J shed 0 bases, with 3 bases lying between them. The CDR3 runs to 13 residues. In DNA, the CDR3 is TGTGCCACCAGCAGAGTGTACCAAGAGACCCAGTACTTC. Translated, it gives CATSRVYQETQYF.

This clonotype was detected ten times or more. This chain connects TRBV12-3 or TRBV12-4 to TRBJ1-2; TRBD1 might be the D (5 bases). Trimming removed 9 bases at V and 1 base at J, with 12 bases between. The CDR3 extends over 13 amino acids. The CDR3 sequence: CASGTGDNYGYTF. The CDR3 DNA reads as TGTGCCAGTGGGACGGGAGATAACTATGGCTACACCTTC.

This clonotype appeared a few times. The chain recombines TRBV6-1 with TRBJ1-5, with unresolved D. The V end was cut by 0 bases, the J end by 6 bases, with 6 bases between. The CDR3 spans 13 residues. Per germline, CDR1 MNHNS and CDR2 SASEGT. The CDR3 loop is CASSEALFQPQHF. CDR3 bases: TGTGCCAGCAGTGAAGCGCTTTTTCAGCCCCAGCATTTT.

The CDR3 coding sequence is TGTGCCAGCAGTTACTCACAGGGGGCATTTGGATACGAGCAGTACTTC. Its protein product is CASSYSQGAFGYEQYF. J is TRBJ2-7 and V is TRBV6-5; the match to TRBD1 covers 9 bases. V lost 0 bases to trimming and J lost 4 bases; unmatched junction nucleotides: 7. CDR3 length: 16 residues. Germline V gene lookup returns CDR1 MNHEY and CDR2 SVGAGI.